The entry below describes one T cell receptor (beta chain). The data were taken from a study of blood T cell repertoires in COVID-19. Across the study: The United States, Italy and Spain supplied acute and convalescent COVID-19 samples. T cells, B-cell-depleted T cells, or PBMCs provided the cDNA or gDNA that served as material.

Original processing methods: It was from reference gene primer amplification that nucleated cell counts were estimated. Repertoires were generated with immunoSEQ multiplex PCR, while TCRdb's copy carries only in-frame clones and drops some. Clone size and V and J calls were adopted from that table, with D and trimming inferred from the DNA. The sample records roughly 110,000 clones, approximately 88% being singletons. The CDR3 has 15 residues. Trimming left V 4 bases short and J 0 bases short, with 11 bases between. Looked up from germline, CDR1 is SGHRS and CDR2 is YFSETQ. This clonotype was sampled from a middle-aged woman with acute or convalescent COVID-19. Sample: peripheral blood. The chain joins TRBV5-1 to TRBJ1-3, with D unclear. DNA for the CDR3: TGCGCCAGCAGCAAGGACGGGAGCTCTGGAAACACCATATATTTT. Translating gives CASSKDGSSGNTIYF. The variable domain in full, completed from reference TRBV5-1 and TRBJ1-3, reads KAGVTQTPRYLIKTRGQQVTLSCSPISGHRSVSWYQQTPGQGLQFLFEYFSETQRNKGNFPGRFSGRQFSNSRSEMNVSTLELGDSALYLCASSKDGSSGNTIYFGEGSWLTVV.